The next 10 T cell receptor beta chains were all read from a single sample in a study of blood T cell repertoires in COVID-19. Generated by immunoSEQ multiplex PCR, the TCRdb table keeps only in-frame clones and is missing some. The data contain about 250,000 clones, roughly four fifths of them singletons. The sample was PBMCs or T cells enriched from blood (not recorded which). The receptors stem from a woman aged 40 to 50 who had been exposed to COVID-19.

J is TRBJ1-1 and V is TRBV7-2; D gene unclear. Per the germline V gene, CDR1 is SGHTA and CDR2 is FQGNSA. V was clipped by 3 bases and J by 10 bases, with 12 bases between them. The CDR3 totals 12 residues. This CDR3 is CASSFQRDRAFF. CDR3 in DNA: TGTGCCAGCAGCTTTCAGAGGGATAGAGCTTTCTTT.

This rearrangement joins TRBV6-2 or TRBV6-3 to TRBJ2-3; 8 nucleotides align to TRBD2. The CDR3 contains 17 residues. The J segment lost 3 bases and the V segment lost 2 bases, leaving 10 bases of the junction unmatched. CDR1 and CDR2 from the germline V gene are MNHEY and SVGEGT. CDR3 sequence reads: CASSYPYGGAATDTQYF. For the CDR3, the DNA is TGTGCCAGCAGTTACCCATACGGGGGGGCCGCGACAGATACGCAGTATTTT.

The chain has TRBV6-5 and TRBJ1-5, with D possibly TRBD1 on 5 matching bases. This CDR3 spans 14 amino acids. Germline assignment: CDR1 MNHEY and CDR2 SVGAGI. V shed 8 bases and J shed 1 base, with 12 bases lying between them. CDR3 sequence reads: CASWRGGSNQPQHF. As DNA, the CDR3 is TGTGCCAGCTGGAGGGGCGGAAGCAATCAGCCCCAGCATTTT.

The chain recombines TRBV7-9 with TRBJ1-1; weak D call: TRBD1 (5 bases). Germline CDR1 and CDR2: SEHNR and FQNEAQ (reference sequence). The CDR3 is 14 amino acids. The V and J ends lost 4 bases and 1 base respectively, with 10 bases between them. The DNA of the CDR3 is TGTGCCAGCAGCTCAGGACAATGGAACACTGAAGCTTTCTTT. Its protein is CASSSGQWNTEAFF.

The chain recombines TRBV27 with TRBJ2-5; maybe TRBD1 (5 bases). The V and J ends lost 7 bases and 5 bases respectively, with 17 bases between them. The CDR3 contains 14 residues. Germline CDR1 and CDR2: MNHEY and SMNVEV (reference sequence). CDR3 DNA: TGTGCCAGCACCCAGTCATGGGGCAGGGAGACCCAGTACTTC. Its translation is CASTQSWGRETQYF.

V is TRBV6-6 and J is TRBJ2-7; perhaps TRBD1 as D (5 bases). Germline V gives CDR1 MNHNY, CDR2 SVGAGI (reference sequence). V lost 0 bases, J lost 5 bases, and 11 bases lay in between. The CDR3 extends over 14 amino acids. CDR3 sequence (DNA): TGTGCCAGCAGTTACTCAGGGGTCGAGAACGAGCAGTACTTC. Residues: CASSYSGVENEQYF.

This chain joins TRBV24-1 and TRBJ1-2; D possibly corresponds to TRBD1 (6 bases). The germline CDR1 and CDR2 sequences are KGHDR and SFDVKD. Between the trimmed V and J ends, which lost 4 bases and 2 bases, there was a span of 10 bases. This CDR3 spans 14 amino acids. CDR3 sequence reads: CATSDNQGNYGYTF. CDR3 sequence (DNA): TGTGCCACCAGTGACAACCAGGGGAACTATGGCTACACCTTC.

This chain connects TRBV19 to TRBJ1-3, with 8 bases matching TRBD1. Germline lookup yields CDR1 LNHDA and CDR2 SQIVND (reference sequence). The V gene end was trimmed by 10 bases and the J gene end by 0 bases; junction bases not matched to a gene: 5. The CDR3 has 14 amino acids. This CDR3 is CATRQGHSGNTIYF. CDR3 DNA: TGTGCCACTAGACAGGGGCACTCTGGAAACACCATATATTTT.

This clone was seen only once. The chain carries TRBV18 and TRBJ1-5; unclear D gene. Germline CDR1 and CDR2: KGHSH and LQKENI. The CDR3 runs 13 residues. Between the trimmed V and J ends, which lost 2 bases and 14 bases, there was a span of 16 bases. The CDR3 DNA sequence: TGTGCCAGCTCACCAGCTGATCGGGGAGGGAAGCATTTT. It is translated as CASSPADRGGKHF.

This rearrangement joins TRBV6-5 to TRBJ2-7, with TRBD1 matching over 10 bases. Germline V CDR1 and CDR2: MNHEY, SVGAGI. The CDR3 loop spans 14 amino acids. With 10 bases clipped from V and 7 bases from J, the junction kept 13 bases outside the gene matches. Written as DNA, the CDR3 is TGTGCCACCTACCCGGGGACAGGGGTAAGGGAGCAGTACTTC. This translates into CATYPGTGVREQYF.